The 10 T cell receptor beta chains in this list originate from one sample, sequenced in a study of blood T cell repertoires in COVID-19. Sequencing used immunoSEQ multiplex PCR; TCRdb keeps in-frame clones, though not all of them. The sample holds around 170,000 clones, roughly 83% seen once. The sample consisted of peripheral blood. These receptor sequences come from a human donor in a cohort sampled during active COVID-19.

This clone was observed a single time. The gene calls are TRBV27 and TRBJ2-7; TRBD1 matches at 9 bases. This CDR3 comprises 15 residues. The V segment lost 5 bases and the J segment 0 bases; nucleotides outside the gene matches: 5. Germline V CDR1 and CDR2: MNHEY, SMNVEV (reference sequence). This CDR3 reads CASSNYRGRSYEQYF. The CDR3 coding sequence is TGTGCCAGCAGTAACTACAGGGGGCGCTCCTACGAGCAGTACTTC.

The rearrangement joins TRBV5-1 to TRBJ1-1, with D hard to call. V lost 2 bases and J 3 bases, leaving 8 bases between the germline ends. Per germline, CDR1 SGHRS and CDR2 YFSETQ. The CDR3 covers 13 residues. CDR3 sequence reads: CASSFSGDTEAFF. CDR3 in DNA: TGCGCCAGCAGCTTCTCCGGGGACACTGAAGCTTTCTTT.

The chain employs TRBV7-6 and TRBJ1-5, with D perhaps matching TRBD1 (5 bases). The germline V gene has CDR1 SGHVS and CDR2 FNYEAQ. V lost 3 bases and J 5 bases, leaving 8 bases between the germline ends. This CDR3 has 13 amino acids. The CDR3 reads CASSLTVDQPQHF. The CDR3 nucleotides read TGTGCCAGCAGCTTGACAGTTGATCAGCCCCAGCATTTT.

The chain couples TRBV10-3 to TRBJ2-7; 10 nucleotides agree with TRBD1. The germline V gene encodes CDR1 ENHRY and CDR2 SYGVKD. The length of the CDR3 is 15 residues. J gave up 2 bases and V 1 base, and 2 bases lay outside the gene matches. The CDR3 is CAISELDRGAYEQYF. CDR3 sequence (DNA): TGTGCCATCAGTGAGTTGGACAGGGGGGCCTACGAGCAGTACTTC.

The chain recombines TRBV5-6 with TRBJ1-2; D is unclear. Trimming took 6 bases from V and 3 from J, leaving 12 bases between them. CDR1 and CDR2 (germline): SGHDT, YYEEEE. CDR3 length: 13 residues. CDR3 sequence (DNA): TGTGCCAGCACCTATTTCGCGGACTATGGCTACACCTTC. The encoded protein is CASTYFADYGYTF.

The chain is built from TRBV7-9 and TRBJ2-7; tentative D call: TRBD1 (6 bases). The CDR3 spans 13 residues. Germline-derived CDR1 and CDR2 are SEHNR and FQNEAQ (reference sequence). With 5 bases removed from V and 1 base from J, the gap between germline ends came to 9 bases. The CDR3 DNA is TGTGCCAGCAGCCTGGACAGTTCCTACGAGCAGTACTTC. Encoded protein: CASSLDSSYEQYF.

The V call is TRBV24-1, the J call TRBJ2-1, with 12 bases aligning to TRBD2. The CDR3 is 17 amino acids. The V segment lost 4 bases and the J segment 2 bases; nucleotides outside the gene matches: 5. Germline assignment: CDR1 KGHDR and CDR2 SFDVKD. This CDR3 is CATSDSGLAGPYNEQFF. CDR3 DNA sequence: TGTGCCACCAGTGACTCCGGACTAGCGGGACCCTACAATGAGCAGTTCTTC.

The V gene is TRBV7-3, the J gene TRBJ2-7, with TRBD2 matching 13 bases. The CDR3 is made up of 16 amino acids. Germline assignment: CDR1 SGHTA and CDR2 FQGTGA. V shed 1 base, J shed 7 bases, and the junction held 7 bases outside the gene matches. The DNA for the CDR3 is TGTGCCAGCAGCTTAATTGGACTAGCGGGAGCGGAGGAGCAGTACTTC. As protein: CASSLIGLAGAEEQYF.

The J gene is TRBJ2-1, the V gene TRBV28; TRBD2 might be the D (6 bases). This CDR3 is 15 amino acids long. Looked up from germline, CDR1 is MDHEN and CDR2 is SYDVKM. V shed 6 bases and J shed 6 bases, with 18 bases lying between them. The CDR3 DNA reads as TGTGCCAGCAGGAGGAGGGACTTGTCCGGCAATGAGCAGTTCTTC. This codes for CASRRRDLSGNEQFF.

About this clone itself: The sample carries other DNA sequences with the same CDR3. The V and J genes are TRBV11-3 and TRBJ1-1; unclear D gene. This CDR3 is built from 14 residues. The V gene's germline CDR1 is SGHNT and CDR2 YENEEA. V lost 3 bases to trimming and J lost 1 base, with 9 bases between them. This CDR3 reads CASSFGGTNTEAFF. CDR3 coding DNA: TGTGCCAGCAGCTTCGGCGGAACGAACACTGAAGCTTTCTTT.